These 15 T cell receptor beta chains were sequenced from one sample in a study of T cells in women clearing cervical HPV infection. Measured with immunoSEQ multiplex PCR; TCRdb has only the in-frame clones, and not every one. Its table lists roughly 35,000 clones. The sequenced sample consisted of blood buffy coat. The origin of the receptors is a woman between 18 and 69 years old with a cervical HPV16 infection that either progressed to CIN3+ or cleared (not recorded which).

With respect to this clone: The CDR3 is cut off 3 residues early in the read; its end comes from the germline J gene. The genes are TRBV20-1 and TRBJ2-7, with 10 bases that match TRBD2. CDR1 is DFQATT, CDR2 SNEGSKA, per germline (reference sequence). The junction had 3 bases not matched to a gene; V was cut back by 8 bases and J by 2 bases. This CDR3 comprises 12 residues. The CDR3 spells CSTLAGAYEQYF. The sequenced part of the CDR3 DNA is TGCAGTACGCTAGCGGGGGCCTACGAG.

To note about this clone: The CDR3 end is not reached by the read, which stops 3 residues before it; the germline J gene fills it in. The V call is TRBV28, the J call TRBJ1-5; a possible D gene is TRBD1 (6 bases). Trimming took 2 bases from V and 2 from J, leaving 7 bases between them. Germline CDR1 MDHEN, CDR2 SYDVKM. The CDR3 consists of 14 residues. The CDR3 protein is CASSLGGGNQPQHF. The DNA read from the CDR3 is TGTGCCAGCAGTTTAGGGGGCGGCAATCAGCCC. Variable domain in full (rest from reference TRBV28 and TRBJ1-5): DVKVTQSSRYLVKRTGEKVFLECVQDMDHENMFWYRQDPGLGLRLIYFSYDVKMKEKGDIPEGYSVSREKKERFSLILESASTNQTSMYLCASSLGGGNQPQHFGDGTRLSIL.

A note on this clone: The read finishes 3 residues shy of the CDR3 end, and the germline J gene is used to complete it. V is TRBV30 and J is TRBJ2-1, with D unresolved. Trimming left V 3 bases short and J 7 bases short, with 10 bases between. Germline CDR1 and CDR2: GTSNPN and SVGIG (reference sequence). The CDR3 runs 12 residues. The CDR3: CAWRAPGNEQFF. The covered CDR3 bases are TGTGCCTGGAGGGCCCCCGGGAATGAG. Looking up the rest from reference TRBV30 and TRBJ2-1 gives the full variable domain: SQTIHQWPATLVQPVGSPLSLECTVEGTSNPNLYWYRQAAGRGLQLLFYSVGIGQISSEVPQNLSASRPQDRQFILSSKKLLLSDSGFYLCAWRAPGNEQFFGPGTRLTVL.

A note on this clone: From the germline J gene comes the end of the CDR3, since the read stops 3 residues before it. The rearrangement uses TRBV2 and TRBJ2-5; maybe TRBD2 (5 bases). Germline V CDR1 and CDR2: SNHLY, FYNNEI. The CDR3 is 16 residues long. The CDR3 bases that were read are TGTGCCAGCAGTGATGTGGCGGGTGCTAGCACAGATACC. Amino acid sequence: CASSDVAGASTDT. The complete CDR3 sequence is CASSDVAGASTDTQYF.

Incomplete CDR3 DNA: TGTGCCAGCAGTGAAGGTAGTGAGGCGGTACAAGAGACC. This sequence encodes CASSEGSEAVQET. The whole CDR3 region reads CASSEGSEAVQETQYF. The chain employs TRBV6-1 and TRBJ2-5; D is undetermined. The read comes to an end 3 residues before the CDR3 does, leaving the germline J gene to fill in the end. The CDR3 is made up of 16 amino acids. CDR1 is MNHNS and CDR2 is SASEGT in the germline V gene. Trimming removed 1 base at V and 2 bases at J, with 14 bases between.

Remarks on this clone: With the read ending 3 residues before the CDR3 end, the germline J gene is used to fill in that end. The chain has TRBV5-1 and TRBJ2-3, with 9 bases fitting TRBD2. J lost 1 base, V lost 0 bases, and 0 bases had no gene match. CDR3 length: 15 residues. In germline, CDR1 is SGHRS, CDR2 YFSETQ. CDR3 bases read: TGCGCCAGCAGCTTGGCTAGCGGGGGCACAGATACG. Translation gives CASSLASGGTDT. The entire CDR3 sequence reads CASSLASGGTDTQYF.

On this clone: With the read ending 3 residues before the CDR3 end, the germline J gene is used to fill in that end. The V gene is TRBV19, the J gene TRBJ1-1; D is possibly TRBD1 (6 bases). CDR1 and CDR2 from the germline V gene are LNHDA and SQIVND (reference sequence). CDR3 length equals 16 residues. The CDR3 bases that were read are TGTGCCAGTAGTATAGTAAGGACAGATGAACGGGAGACA. It specifies CASSIVRTDERET. The complete CDR3 protein is CASSIVRTDERETAFF.

Regarding this clone: The read is 3 residues too short to cover the CDR3 end, so that end is filled in from the germline J gene. The gene calls are TRBV6-1 and TRBJ1-5; a possible D gene is TRBD1 (6 bases). The V gene lost 0 bases and the J gene lost 5 bases, with 23 bases spanning the gap. Germline V lookup: CDR1 MNHNS, CDR2 SASEGT. CDR3 length: 19 amino acids. Incomplete CDR3 DNA: TGTGCCAGCAGTGAAGCGCTTCCTATTCCGGGCAGGGGAGATCAGCCC. Protein sequence: CASSEALPIPGRGDQP. The CDR3, in full, reads CASSEALPIPGRGDQPQHF.

A word on this clone: The read ends 3 residues shy of where the CDR3 ends; the end is completed using the germline J gene. This rearrangement joins TRBV7-8 to TRBJ2-3; tentative D call: TRBD1 (6 bases). Germline CDR1 reads SGHVS; CDR2 reads FQNEAQ. The CDR3 runs 17 residues. Incomplete CDR3 DNA: TGTGCCAGCAGCCCCGGGACACAAAGTCTTAGCAATCAGCCG. Translated: CASSPGTQSLSNQP. The full CDR3 is CASSPGTQSLSNQPQYF. Complete variable domain (other parts from reference TRBV7-8 and TRBJ2-3): GAGVSQSPRYKVAKRGQDVALRCDPISGHVSLFWYQQALGQGPEFLTYFQNEAQLDKSGLPSDRFFAERPEGSVSTLKIQRTQQEDSAVYLCASSPGTQSLSNQPQYFGPGTRLTVL.

On this clone itself: Sequencing ends 3 residues short of the CDR3 end; the germline J gene provides the rest. V is TRBV5-1 and J is TRBJ2-7; 8 bases fit TRBD1. The ends lost 4 bases at V and 6 bases at J; junction bases unmatched: 6. Per germline, CDR1 SGHRS and CDR2 YFSETQ. The CDR3 extends over 13 amino acids. The CDR3 reads CASSPGQGPEQYF. CDR3 DNA, as far as it was read: TGCGCCAGCAGCCCCGGACAGGGACCCGAG.

Concerning this clone: The read terminates 3 residues before the CDR3 end, so the remaining end is supplied by the germline J gene. The chain couples TRBV5-1 to TRBJ2-3; 10 bases line up with TRBD1. After removal of 4 bases from V and 4 bases from J, the junction contained 9 bases not matched to a gene. This CDR3 is built from 16 residues. CDR1 and CDR2 (germline): SGHRS, YFSETQ. The part of the CDR3 DNA that was read is TGCGCCAGCAGCGTTACCGGGACAGGGGCCCCAGATACG. Protein product: CASSVTGTGAPDT. The CDR3 in full is CASSVTGTGAPDTQYF.

Comments on this clone: The read falls 3 residues short of the CDR3 end, and the missing part is taken from the germline J gene. The chain employs TRBV6-2 or TRBV6-3 and TRBJ2-3, with a tentative D call TRBD2 (5 bases). The V gene's germline CDR1 is MNHEY and CDR2 SVGEGT. Trimming removed 0 bases at V and 1 base at J, with 5 bases between. CDR3 length: 14 amino acids. CDR3 bases read: TGTGCCAGCAGTTACTCGAGGGGCACAGATACG. This translates into CASSYSRGTDT. Given in full, the CDR3 is CASSYSRGTDTQYF.

With regard to this clone: The CDR3 end is not reached by the read, which stops 3 residues before it; the germline J gene fills it in. The V and J genes are TRBV5-6 and TRBJ1-3; a possible D gene is TRBD1 (5 bases). Germline CDR1 is SGHDT and CDR2 is YYEEEE. Trimming left V 2 bases short and J 0 bases short, with 6 bases between. The CDR3 totals 14 residues. Partial CDR3 DNA: TGTGCCAGCAGCTTAGGGGCCTCTGGAAACACC. It is translated as CASSLGASGNT. The complete CDR3 sequence is CASSLGASGNTIYF.

As concerns this clone: The read is 3 residues too short to cover the CDR3 end, so that end is filled in from the germline J gene. This rearrangement joins TRBV13 to TRBJ2-3; 8 nucleotides align to TRBD2. Trimming at V came to 4 bases and at J to 0 bases, leaving 6 bases not matched to a gene. Per the germline V gene, CDR1 is PRHDT and CDR2 is FYEKMQ (reference sequence). This CDR3 contains 16 residues. Incomplete CDR3 DNA: TGTGCCAGCAGCTCCGCGCTAGCGGGTAGCACAGATACG. This encodes CASSSALAGSTDT. The full CDR3 protein is CASSSALAGSTDTQYF. The whole variable domain, filled in from reference TRBV13 and TRBJ2-3, reads AAGVIQSPRHLIKEKRETATLKCYPIPRHDTVYWYQQGPGQDPQFLISFYEKMQSDKGSIPDRFSAQQFSDYHSELNMSSLELGDSALYFCASSSALAGSTDTQYFGPGTRLTVL.

Notes on this clone: The read ends 3 residues shy of where the CDR3 ends; the end is completed using the germline J gene. The chain has TRBV5-1 and TRBJ2-7, with a possible D match to TRBD1 (6 bases). CDR1 SGHRS and CDR2 YFSETQ come from the germline V gene. The CDR3 extends over 15 amino acids. V dropped 4 bases and J dropped 5 bases, with 19 bases sitting between them. The CDR3 loop reads CASSLWTAPRDEQYF. The CDR3 bases that were read are TGCGCCAGCAGCCTTTGGACAGCCCCAAGGGACGAG.